This TCR beta chain was profiled in a study of beta chain features in type 1 diabetes. Regarding this clone: Other DNA sequences in this sample translate to the same CDR3.

Reverse transcribing all isolated RNA meant expressed TCRB transcripts were sequenced. Produced via immunoSEQ multiplex PCR; TCRdb's table is partial and in-frame only. This sample has approximately 140,000 clones, with about 7.1% found just once. V lost 2 bases and J lost 0; bases outside the gene matches: 3. Germline loops: CDR1 SGHTA, CDR2 FQGTGA. There are 17 residues in the CDR3. The rearrangement links TRBV7-3 to TRBJ2-2, with 10 bases identical to TRBD2. Material for sequencing was central memory CD4+ T cells from blood. The clonotype originates from a woman in her twenties or thirties in good health. This CDR3 is CASSLGLAGANTGELFF. CDR3 bases: TGTGCCAGCAGCTTAGGCCTAGCGGGAGCGAACACCGGGGAGCTGTTTTTT.